The 8 T cell receptor beta chains reported below all come from one sample, sequenced in a study of blood T cell repertoires in COVID-19. TCRdb's copy holds only in-frame clones and misses some; the assay was immunoSEQ multiplex PCR. The data hold approximately 230,000 clones, with just over 85% observed a single time. The sequencing input was PBMCs or T cells enriched from blood (not recorded which). These receptors came from a man aged 40-55 years who had recovered from COVID-19.

V and J are TRBV19 and TRBJ2-3; possible D gene TRBD2, 7 bases. Germline V gene lookup returns CDR1 LNHDA and CDR2 SQIVND (reference sequence). CDR3 length: 16 residues. V shed 2 bases and J shed 1 base, with 13 bases lying between them. The CDR3 sequence is CASSILGGRGTDTQYF. For the CDR3, the DNA is TGTGCCAGTAGTATACTCGGGGGGCGCGGCACAGATACGCAGTATTTT.

The table lists this clone with a count of one. V and J are TRBV5-5 and TRBJ2-7; TRBD1 matches at 7 bases. The CDR3 sequence is 14 residues long. CDR1 is SGHKS and CDR2 is YYEKEE in the germline V gene (reference sequence). The ends lost 4 bases at V and 1 base at J; junction bases unmatched: 5. CDR3 residues: CASSPGTVSYEQYF. The CDR3 region has the DNA TGTGCCAGCAGCCCAGGGACAGTTTCCTACGAGCAGTACTTC.

This rearrangement joins TRBV7-9 to TRBJ2-3; a weak D match, TRBD1 (5 bases). The V and J ends lost 1 base and 6 bases respectively, with 14 bases between them. There are 15 residues in the CDR3. CDR1 is SEHNR and CDR2 is FQNEAQ in the germline V gene (reference sequence). The DNA for the CDR3 is TGTGCCAGCAGCTTAGTTCAGGGAAAGGGCGATACGCAGTATTTT. This translates into CASSLVQGKGDTQYF.

This sequence joins TRBV19 and TRBJ2-3; TRBD2 might be the D (6 bases). CDR3 length: 16 amino acids. V dropped 7 bases and J dropped 2 bases, with 19 bases sitting between them. Per the germline V gene, CDR1 is LNHDA and CDR2 is SQIVND (reference sequence). CDR3 amino acids: CASTPLSGGNTDTQYF. The CDR3 DNA reads TGTGCCAGTACTCCCCTTTCCGGGGGTAACACAGATACGCAGTATTTT.

The chain has TRBV7-2 and TRBJ2-5; weak D call: TRBD1 (5 bases). Germline CDR1 is SGHTA and CDR2 is FQGNSA. The CDR3 loop spans 13 amino acids. The germline V and J ends were trimmed by 6 bases and 1 base, with 9 bases remaining between them. The CDR3 loop reads CASRDRSQETQYF. CDR3 nucleotides: TGTGCCAGCAGAGACAGATCCCAAGAGACCCAGTACTTC.

The J gene is TRBJ1-5, the V gene TRBV11-2; no reliable D call. Per the germline V gene, CDR1 is SGHAT and CDR2 is FQNNGV. There are 14 residues in the CDR3. Trimming left V 4 bases short and J 0 bases short, with 7 bases between. CDR3 sequence reads: CASSSTGSNQPQHF. CDR3 coding DNA: TGTGCCAGCAGCTCGACTGGTAGCAATCAGCCCCAGCATTTT.

The rearrangement uses TRBV3-1 (or the pseudogene TRBV3-2) and TRBJ2-1, with TRBD2 matching 7 bases. V was pared by 6 bases and J by 9 bases, with 11 bases of the junction left unmatched. Germline lookup yields CDR1 LGHDT and CDR2 YNNKEL (reference sequence). The CDR3 extends over 14 amino acids. The chain's CDR3 is CASRRGAGVSEQFF. In DNA, the CDR3 is TGTGCCAGCAGACGAGGGGCGGGGGTCAGTGAGCAGTTCTTC.

The CDR3 nucleotides read TGTGCCAGCTCACCAGCGACAGGGAGCTCTGGAAACACCATATATTTT. It translates to CASSPATGSSGNTIYF. The chain recombines TRBV18 with TRBJ1-3; 7 bases fit TRBD1. From germline, CDR1 is KGHSH and CDR2 LQKENI. The V segment lost 2 bases and the J segment 0 bases; nucleotides outside the gene matches: 4. The CDR3 has 16 residues.